The 21 T cell receptor beta chains below come from one sample, sequenced in a study of naive and memory T cell subsets (dated by TCRdb to about 2017). According to the study, the label for this sample's treatment or condition signals: skin biopsy from PPD injection site in Mantoux-positive individual. Using 3' ligation of a UMI-containing oligonucleotide to TCR cDNA, the study laid out a robust and sensitive protocol to amplify, sequence and analyze TCRs. Library prep was done by UMI-ligation and nested PCR. The sequencer was an Illumina MiSeq. Four rounds of PCR, run with the SP2 primer together with nested alpha and beta constant region primers, were used to amplify the ligated cDNA. TCRdb redid the processing of the public reads, applying fastp at Q25 and MiXCR, and retained in-frame beta chains. Each CDR3 protein gets just one entry, which takes the most common genes and DNA from the rows behind it. The sample profile shows tens of thousands of distinct CDR3 sequences; approximately 11% of them were found once. The ten largest make up around 3.9% of the sample.

The sequencing here drew on skin, taken from a tuberculin skin test site. The receptors stem from an adult in good health.

This clonotype was found a few times. The chain joins TRBV20-1 to TRBJ2-3, with D perhaps matching TRBD1 or TRBD2 (5 bases each). Trimming left V 4 bases short and J 9 bases short, with 14 bases between. The length of the CDR3 is 12 residues. Germline V gene sequence: CDR1 DFQATT, CDR2 SNEGSKA (reference sequence). The CDR3 DNA reads TGCAGTGCTAAATGGGGGTCAATCACGCAGTATTTT. Its translation: CSAKWGSITQYF.

J is TRBJ1-3 and V is TRBV12-3 or TRBV12-4, with unresolved D. The CDR3 extends over 14 amino acids. V was pared by 5 bases and J by 0 bases, with 8 bases between. The CDR3 is CASSLGNSGNTIYF. The CDR3 DNA is TGTGCCAGCAGTCTCGGGAACTCTGGAAACACCATATATTTT.

This clonotype was picked up a small number of times. V usage is TRBV21-1 and J usage is TRBJ1-5; TRBD1 was called by the table and not checked on the DNA. TRBV21-1 is listed as a pseudogene. This CDR3 has 15 residues. CDR3 sequence (DNA): TGTGCCAGCAGCAAAGATAACAGGAAAGATCAGCCCCAGCATTTT. This gives the protein CASSKDNRKDQPQHF.

This clonotype was seen ten or more times. The chain couples TRBV11-3 to TRBJ1-1; 7 bases line up with TRBD1. Germline V lookup: CDR1 SGHNT, CDR2 YENEEA. V gave up 5 bases and J gave up 1 base; unmatched junction bases: 7. The CDR3 extends over 15 amino acids. DNA of the CDR3: TGTGCCAGCAGCGAGGCCGACAGGGAGAACACTGAAGCTTTCTTT. Its protein is CASSEADRENTEAFF.

This clonotype appeared once. A much larger clone differs from this one at a single base, so this may be a read error. The J gene is TRBJ2-3, the V gene TRBV7-6, with 8 bases aligning to TRBD1. Germline V gene data show CDR1 as SGHVS and CDR2 as FNYEAQ. The V segment lost 5 bases and the J segment 0 bases; nucleotides outside the gene matches: 10. This CDR3 is built from 17 residues. The CDR3 loop is CASSPGTGRTSTDTQYF. For the CDR3, the DNA is TGTGCCAGCAGCCCCGGGACAGGCAGGACGAGCACAGATACGCAGTATTTT.

In this sample, this clonotype turned up many times. The chain combines TRBV21-1 with TRBJ2-5; no DNA check was done on the table's D call, TRBD1. TRBV21-1 is a pseudogene segment. This CDR3 contains 16 residues. The CDR3 loop is CASSTKVGGDQETQYF. CDR3 in DNA: TGTGCCAGCAGCACCAAAGTGGGGGGGGATCAAGAGACCCAGTACTTC.

V usage is TRBV3-1 and J usage is TRBJ2-5; a weak D match, TRBD1 (5 bases). The V gene's germline CDR1 is LGHDT and CDR2 YNNKEL (reference sequence). This CDR3 has 14 residues. The V and J ends lost 2 bases and 9 bases respectively, with 16 bases between them. CDR3 nucleotide sequence: TGTGCCAGCAGCCAACCCGAAGGGGTCGTGGCCCAGTACTTC. Residues: CASSQPEGVVAQYF.

This clonotype was seen ten or more times. The CDR3 loop reads CSVGTTGGLVNEQFF. The CDR3 DNA is TGCAGCGTTGGAACGACAGGGGGTTTAGTCAATGAGCAGTTCTTC. J is TRBJ2-1 and V is TRBV29-1; 9 bases are a match to TRBD1. Trimming removed 4 bases from V and 6 bases from J; junction bases left unmatched: 10. The CDR3 consists of 15 residues. Germline CDR1 is SQVTM and CDR2 is ANQGSEA.

This clonotype has ten or more counts. The CDR3 loop is CAWSAAGVGELFF. CDR3 coding DNA: TGTGCCTGGAGTGCCGCCGGGGTCGGGGAGCTGTTTTTT. J is TRBJ2-2 and V is TRBV30; possibly TRBD2 for D (5 bases). The germline V gene has CDR1 GTSNPN and CDR2 SVGIG (reference sequence). Between the trimmed V and J ends, which lost 1 base and 7 bases, there was a span of 10 bases. The CDR3 length is 13 residues.

This clonotype has at least ten counts. This chain links TRBV27 with TRBJ2-3; D gene ambiguous. Germline-derived CDR1 and CDR2 are MNHEY and SMNVEV (reference sequence). Between the trimmed V and J ends, which lost 7 bases and 0 bases, there was a span of 8 bases. The CDR3 length is 13 residues. The CDR3 loop reads CASKTSSTDTQYF. The CDR3 bases are TGTGCCAGCAAGACCAGTAGCACAGATACGCAGTATTTT.

In its sample, this clonotype was seen many times. This sequence joins TRBV6-2 or TRBV6-3 and TRBJ2-7; a possible D gene is TRBD1 (5 bases). The CDR3 runs to 17 residues. The ends were cut back, 0 bases at V and 2 bases at J, with 17 bases in the middle. The germline V gene has CDR1 MNHEY and CDR2 SVGEGT. The CDR3, as DNA: TGTGCCAGCAGTTACTCGAGAGTCCAGGGCCTTACCTACGAGCAGTACTTC. Residues: CASSYSRVQGLTYEQYF.

The chain links TRBV28 to TRBJ2-3; 12 nucleotides align to TRBD2. Per the germline V gene, CDR1 is MDHEN and CDR2 is SYDVKM. The CDR3 is made up of 17 amino acids. With V trimmed by 6 bases and J by 4 bases, 11 bases remained unmatched. CDR3 DNA: TGTGCCAGCAGACGCCAGACTAGCGGGAGTTTCGCAGATACGCAGTATTTT. Amino acids: CASRRQTSGSFADTQYF.

This clonotype was seen ten or more times. The rearrangement joins TRBV28 to TRBJ2-7; 7 bases agree with TRBD1. V trimming: 3 bases; J trimming: 0 bases; junction bases outside the gene matches: 8. Germline-derived CDR1 and CDR2 are MDHEN and SYDVKM. CDR3 size: 16 residues. CDR3 in amino acids: CASSFPPGQPSYEQYF. For the CDR3, the DNA is TGTGCCAGCAGTTTCCCACCGGGACAGCCCTCCTACGAGCAGTACTTC.

This clonotype was counted a few times. The chain joins TRBV27 to TRBJ2-1; 10 positions match TRBD2. Germline CDR1 and CDR2: MNHEY and SMNVEV (reference sequence). The CDR3 runs 14 residues. J was trimmed by 7 bases and V by 11 bases; bases with no gene match: 11. Written as DNA, the CDR3 is TGTGCCGCCCGGAGCGGGGGGGGATTTAATGAGCAGTTCTTC. This sequence encodes CAARSGGGFNEQFF.

This clonotype occurred many times. The CDR3 coding sequence is TGCAGTGCTTTCGGGAGGGGGGGCTACGAGCAGTACTTC. Amino acids: CSAFGRGGYEQYF. This chain links TRBV20-1 with TRBJ2-7; TRBD2 agrees at 8 bases. Trimming took 5 bases from V and 3 from J; bases not matched to a gene: 6. Germline V gene data show CDR1 as DFQATT and CDR2 as SNEGSKA (reference sequence). CDR3 length equals 13 residues.

In its sample, this clonotype was seen a few times. The chain links TRBV28 to TRBJ1-6; weak D call: TRBD1 (6 bases). The CDR3 is made up of 13 amino acids. Germline CDR1 and CDR2: MDHEN and SYDVKM. V was clipped by 9 bases and J by 9 bases, with 15 bases between them. Here the CDR3 DNA reads TGTGCCAGTCACTCGGGGGCAGGTTCACCCCTCCACTTT. Translation: CASHSGAGSPLHF.

This clonotype was seen ten or more times. The V gene is TRBV29-1, the J gene TRBJ1-2; D not certain. Trimming shortened V by 3 bases and J by 6 bases, and 14 bases separated the two germline ends. The CDR3 sequence is 13 residues long. Germline V gene lookup returns CDR1 SQVTM and CDR2 ANQGSEA. CDR3 sequence reads: CSVEDWRGDGYTF. CDR3 bases: TGCAGCGTTGAGGATTGGCGGGGAGATGGCTACACCTTC.

This clonotype was counted between two and nine times. The chain carries TRBV19 and TRBJ1-5; no clear D gene. From germline, CDR1 is LNHDA and CDR2 SQIVND (reference sequence). The CDR3 runs 14 residues. V was clipped by 1 base and J by 7 bases, with 11 bases between them. This chain's CDR3 is CASSIAVTIQPQHF. Written as DNA, the CDR3 is TGTGCCAGTAGTATAGCAGTAACGATCCAGCCCCAGCATTTT. The variable domain in full, completed from reference TRBV19 and TRBJ1-5, reads DGGITQSPKYLFRKEGQNVTLSCEQNLNHDAMYWYRQDPGQGLRLIYYSQIVNDFQKGDIAEGYSVSREKKESFPLTVTSAQKNPTAFYLCASSIAVTIQPQHFGDGTRLSIL.

This chain connects TRBV2 to TRBJ1-1; no definite D call. Germline V CDR1 and CDR2: SNHLY, FYNNEI. V was cut by 3 bases and J by 7 bases, with 6 bases left in between. The CDR3 is 11 amino acids. DNA of the CDR3: TGTGCCAGCAGTGAGAGAGTTGAAGCTTTCTTT. Its protein is CASSERVEAFF.

This clonotype has just a few counts. The chain joins TRBV7-2 to TRBJ1-1; 7 bases match TRBD1. The CDR3 is 14 residues long. The V gene end was trimmed by 4 bases and the J gene end by 2 bases; junction bases not matched to a gene: 4. Germline CDR1 reads SGHTA; CDR2 reads FQGNSA. The CDR3 loop is CASSSGQLNTEAFF. The CDR3 DNA is TGTGCCAGCAGCTCGGGACAGTTAAACACTGAAGCTTTCTTT.

In this sample, this clonotype turned up a few times. The rearrangement joins TRBV12-3 or TRBV12-4 to TRBJ2-7; TRBD2 matches 10 bases. The CDR3 totals 15 residues. The trim removed 5 bases at V and 1 base at J, leaving 5 bases unmatched. This CDR3 reads CASSHPSGGSYEQYF. The CDR3 nucleotides are TGTGCCAGCAGTCACCCTAGCGGGGGATCCTACGAGCAGTACTTC.